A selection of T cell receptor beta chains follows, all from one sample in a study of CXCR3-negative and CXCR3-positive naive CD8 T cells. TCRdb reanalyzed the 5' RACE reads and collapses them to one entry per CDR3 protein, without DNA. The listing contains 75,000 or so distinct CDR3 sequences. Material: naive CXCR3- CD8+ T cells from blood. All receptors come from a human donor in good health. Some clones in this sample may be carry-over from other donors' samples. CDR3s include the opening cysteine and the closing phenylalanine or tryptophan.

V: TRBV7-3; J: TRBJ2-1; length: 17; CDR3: CASSGPPGQGDYNEQFF
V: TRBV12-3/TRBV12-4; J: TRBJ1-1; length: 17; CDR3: CASSFSGTGIPNTEAFF
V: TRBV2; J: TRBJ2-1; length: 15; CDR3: CASSEIASRLGEQFF
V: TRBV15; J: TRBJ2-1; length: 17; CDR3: CATSRDRGLADHNEQFF
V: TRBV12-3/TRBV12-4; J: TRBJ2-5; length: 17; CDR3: CASSSGLAGEIGETQYF
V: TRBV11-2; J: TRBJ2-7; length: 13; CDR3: CASSPGAVYEQYF
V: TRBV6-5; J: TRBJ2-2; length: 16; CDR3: CASSYGLAENTGELFF
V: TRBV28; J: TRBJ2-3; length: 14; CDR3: CASSFYRRGDTQYF
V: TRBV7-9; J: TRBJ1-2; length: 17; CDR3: CASSLPGTGETNYGYTF
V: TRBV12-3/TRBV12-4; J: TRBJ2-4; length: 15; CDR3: CASTSGGMDWNIQYF
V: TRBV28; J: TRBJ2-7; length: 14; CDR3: CASSLRQGPYEQYF
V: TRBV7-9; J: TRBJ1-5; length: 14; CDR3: CASSLPGGNQPQHF
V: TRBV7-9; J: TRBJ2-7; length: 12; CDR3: CASSFRSYEQYF
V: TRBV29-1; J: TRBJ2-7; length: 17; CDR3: CSVEGVGLAGGAYEQYF
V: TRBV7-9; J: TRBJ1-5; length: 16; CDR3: CASSRGGQGSNQPQHF
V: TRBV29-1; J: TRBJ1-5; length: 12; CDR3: CSVDRSNQPQHF
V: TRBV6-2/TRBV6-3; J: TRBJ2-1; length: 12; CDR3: CASNPGFNEQFF
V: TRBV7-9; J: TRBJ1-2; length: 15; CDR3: CASSSSTGPYYGYTF
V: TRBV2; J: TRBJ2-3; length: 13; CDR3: CASSARQADTQYF
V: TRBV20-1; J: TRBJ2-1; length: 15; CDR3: CSARDLAGVYNEQFF
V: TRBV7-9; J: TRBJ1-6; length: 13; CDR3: CASSPMPNSPLHF
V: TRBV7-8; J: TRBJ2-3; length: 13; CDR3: CASSSTVWGTQYF
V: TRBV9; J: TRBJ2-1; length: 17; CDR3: CASSVDSGLAGDNEQFF
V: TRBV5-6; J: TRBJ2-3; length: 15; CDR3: CASSFFPDFKDTQYF
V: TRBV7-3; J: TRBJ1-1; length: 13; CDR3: CASRAGSNTEAFF
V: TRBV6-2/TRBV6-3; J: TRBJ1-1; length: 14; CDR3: CASTWDRVNTEAFF
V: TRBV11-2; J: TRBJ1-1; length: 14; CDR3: CASIWQGSGTEAFF
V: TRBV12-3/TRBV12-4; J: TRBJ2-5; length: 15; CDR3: CASSLTGGGQETQYF
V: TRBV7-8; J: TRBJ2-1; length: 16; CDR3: CASSLGQAPPYNEQFF
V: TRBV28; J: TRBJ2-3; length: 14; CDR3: CASSSVRGPDTQYF
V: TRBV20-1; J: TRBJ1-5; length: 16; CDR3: CSAPGGQGASNQPQHF
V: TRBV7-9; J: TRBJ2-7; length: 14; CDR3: CASSPPPPEDEQYF
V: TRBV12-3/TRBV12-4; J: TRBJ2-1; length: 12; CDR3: CASSPQGGEQFF
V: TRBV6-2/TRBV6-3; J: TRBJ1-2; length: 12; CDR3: CASSYPGDGYTF
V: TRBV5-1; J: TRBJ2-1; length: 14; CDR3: CASSPFLDSNEQFF
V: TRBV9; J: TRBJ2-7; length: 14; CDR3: CASSAPGTGDEQYF
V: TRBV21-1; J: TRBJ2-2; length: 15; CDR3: CASSTRRQGPGELFF
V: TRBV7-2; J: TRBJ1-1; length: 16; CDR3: CASSLNLRAGNTEAFF
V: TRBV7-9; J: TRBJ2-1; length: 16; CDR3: CASSLAVGGSLNEQFF
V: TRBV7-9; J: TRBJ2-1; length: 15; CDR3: CASSLGVGPYNEQFF
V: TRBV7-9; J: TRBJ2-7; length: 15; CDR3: CASNLVSGVASEQYF
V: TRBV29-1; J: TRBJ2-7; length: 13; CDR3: CSGGDGEVSEQYF
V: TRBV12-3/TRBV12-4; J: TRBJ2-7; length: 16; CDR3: CASSFLGQGAFYEQYF
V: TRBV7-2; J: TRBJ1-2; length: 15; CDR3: CASSPGPGPLGGYTF
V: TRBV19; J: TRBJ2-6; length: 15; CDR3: CASSALHSGANVLTF
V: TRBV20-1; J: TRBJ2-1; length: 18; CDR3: CSARGPRTTRSSYNEQFF
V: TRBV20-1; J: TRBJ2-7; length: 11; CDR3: CSAIGGWGQYF
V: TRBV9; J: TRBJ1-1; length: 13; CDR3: CASSASGNTEAFF
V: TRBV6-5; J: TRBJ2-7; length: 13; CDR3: CASSIFRSYEQYF
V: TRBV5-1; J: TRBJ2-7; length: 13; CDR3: CASRGTSDYEQYF
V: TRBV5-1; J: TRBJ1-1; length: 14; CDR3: CASSLARGNTEAFF
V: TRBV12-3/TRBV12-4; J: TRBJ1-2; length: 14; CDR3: CASSLTGKDYGYTF